This entry features one TCR beta chain sequence. Its antigen is not known. Separation from the roughly 670-subject first cohort characterized the roughly 120-subject validation cohort, to which the donors belonged. The data were taken from a study of cytomegalovirus exposure and HLA in healthy donors. Study information: The same platform as the approximately 660 first-cohort repertoires was used for the 95 to 150 validation repertoires, a later analysis reported. Study-wide results and caveats: High specificity and sensitivity for cytomegalovirus status were reported for the classifier. In vitro work confirmed that three CMV-associated chains recognize CMV antigens.

Some clones are missing from TCRdb's copy, which holds only in-frame ones; the method was immunoSEQ multiplex PCR. The sample comprises about 300,000 clones, around 89% of which are singletons, and about 0.99% rests with the top ten. This receptor was taken from a woman aged 18 to 35 in good health and CMV-seronegative. The sequenced sample was PBMCs.

CDR3 nucleotides: TGTGCCAGCAGCGAGGACCCAGGGGGGTCCTATGGCTACACCTTC. It encodes CASSEDPGGSYGYTF. This rearrangement joins TRBV28 to TRBJ1-2; TRBD1 aligns across 7 bases. Looked up from germline, CDR1 is MDHEN and CDR2 is SYDVKM. The V and J ends lost 6 bases and 4 bases, in that order; junction bases with no gene match: 11. CDR3 size: 15 residues.